A selection of T cell receptor beta chains follows, all from one sample in a study of shared clonotypes between healthy human individuals. Libraries were prepared by immunoSEQ multiplex PCR; TCRdb keeps only in-frame clonotypes and omits some of them. The sample shows more than 2 million clones, 95% of them seen only once. Sequencing was performed on naive CD4+ T cells sorted from blood. The receptors stem from a young man in good health. The conserved cysteine and the conserved F or W are not part of the CDR3 here. The order of the fields is V gene, J gene, CDR3 protein.

TRBV19	TRBJ1-5	ASSMLGVGNQPQH
TRBV11-3	TRBJ2-4	ASSLGKGGQLENIQY
TRBV6-6	TRBJ1-6	ASRGDRDNSPLH
TRBV11-2	TRBJ2-7	ASSSYPGQGGEQY
TRBV18	TRBJ1-1	ASSPPQGGGFEAF
TRBV28	TRBJ1-2	ASTPGGSINYGYT
TRBV2	TRBJ1-5	ASSEMGMALGPQH
TRBV7-2	TRBJ2-1	ASLQRPYNEQF
TRBV6-5	TRBJ1-1	ASSYSMAANTEAF
TRBV11-3	TRBJ2-3	ASSLGASALSTDTQY
TRBV10-2	TRBJ2-7	ASSRTGGSYEQY
TRBV7-3	TRBJ2-2	ASSEQGAYTGELF
TRBV19	TRBJ1-6	ASSIDSNNSPLH
TRBV7-2	TRBJ2-2	ASSLPRASGTGELF
TRBV11-2	TRBJ1-4	ASSNRQGAGEKLF
TRBV6-6	TRBJ2-7	ASSTTGTSSYEQY
TRBV13	TRBJ2-5	ASSRGLAGVGTQY
TRBV9	TRBJ2-7	ASSLKQGPAYEQY
TRBV6-5	TRBJ1-2	ASSYSEGRGGYT
TRBV7-2	TRBJ2-2	ASSPWNTNTGELF
TRBV6-6	TRBJ2-5	ASRISQETQY
TRBV29-1	TRBJ2-5	SVGGGIGQETQY
TRBV6-5	TRBJ2-1	ATTSGTSFLF
TRBV14	TRBJ1-1	ASSQGRRDTEAF
TRBV28	TRBJ1-2	ASSSGTGGGYGYT
TRBV18	TRBJ2-7	ASSPTEGVAGYSYEQY
TRBV11-2	TRBJ2-6	ASSSQVSGANVLT
TRBV6-1	TRBJ2-1	ASSERTSGYNEQF
TRBV9	TRBJ2-2	ASSVELGTGELF
TRBV29-1	TRBJ2-5	SLTGTGGGETQY
TRBV5-4	TRBJ1-5	ASSNTTGEAFNQPQH
TRBV20-1	TRBJ1-1	SARGRTEAF
TRBV9	TRBJ1-1	ASSVWGATEAF
TRBV6-5	TRBJ2-5	ASSGIQETQY
TRBV4-2	TRBJ1-6	ASSQDFVVWRSPLH
TRBV15	TRBJ1-5	ATSSRQGVGQPQH
TRBV18	TRBJ2-5	ASSPRQGEETQY
TRBV30	TRBJ2-3	AWALLAADTQY
TRBV6-4	TRBJ2-7	ASSDRPGRDEQY
TRBV5-1	TRBJ2-7	ASSLGEAGGVYEQY
TRBV1	TRBJ2-7	TSRQVGIVNYEQY
TRBV4-3	TRBJ2-3	ASSQDVGTDTQY
TRBV6-1	TRBJ2-7	ASSATGVDEQY
TRBV27	TRBJ1-1	ASSTQGTGTEAF
TRBV6-6	TRBJ2-7	ASSYYQDSYEQY
TRBV30	TRBJ1-1	AWSGWGFGTEAF
TRBV2	TRBJ2-1	ASSPGNEQF
TRBV28	TRBJ2-7	ASSPPSGGIKLEQY
TRBV10-3	TRBJ1-1	AISQASNTEAF
TRBV7-6	TRBJ2-5	ASSLFGNQETQY
TRBV28	TRBJ1-2	ASTSSPGSDYGYT
TRBV4-2	TRBJ2-7	ASSQVTGGPLDYEQY
TRBV29-1	TRBJ1-2	SVDGGGQGNGYT
TRBV6-1	TRBJ1-5	ASGSSRVGQPQH
TRBV7-3	TRBJ1-2	ASSLTGEGGYT
TRBV6-5	TRBJ1-4	ASTRGPNEKLF